This TCR beta chain was sequenced in a study of T cells in Graves' hyperthyroidism and ophthalmopathy. V lost 7 bases and J 2 bases, leaving 12 bases between the germline ends. Germline assignment: CDR1 SNHLY and CDR2 FYNNEI. The CDR3 is 13 residues long. RNA transcripts served as the template for amplifying TCR beta CDR3 regions. RT-PCR in the first round (using the HTBI primer set) targeted the TCR CDR3. TCRdb ran MiXCR on the multiplex PCR reads and lists one entry per CDR3 protein. Here the sample spans over 300,000 distinct CDR3 sequences, approximately 15% being singletons. This clonotype was seen repeatedly, ten times or more.

The gene calls are TRBV2 and TRBJ2-7; D unclear. The receptor comes from a woman aged 60-75 years with Graves' hyperthyroidism. The sequenced sample consisted of blood. Here the CDR3 reads CASIPRTTYEQYF. Written as DNA, the CDR3 is TGTGCCAGCATCCCCAGAACTACCTACGAGCAGTACTTC.